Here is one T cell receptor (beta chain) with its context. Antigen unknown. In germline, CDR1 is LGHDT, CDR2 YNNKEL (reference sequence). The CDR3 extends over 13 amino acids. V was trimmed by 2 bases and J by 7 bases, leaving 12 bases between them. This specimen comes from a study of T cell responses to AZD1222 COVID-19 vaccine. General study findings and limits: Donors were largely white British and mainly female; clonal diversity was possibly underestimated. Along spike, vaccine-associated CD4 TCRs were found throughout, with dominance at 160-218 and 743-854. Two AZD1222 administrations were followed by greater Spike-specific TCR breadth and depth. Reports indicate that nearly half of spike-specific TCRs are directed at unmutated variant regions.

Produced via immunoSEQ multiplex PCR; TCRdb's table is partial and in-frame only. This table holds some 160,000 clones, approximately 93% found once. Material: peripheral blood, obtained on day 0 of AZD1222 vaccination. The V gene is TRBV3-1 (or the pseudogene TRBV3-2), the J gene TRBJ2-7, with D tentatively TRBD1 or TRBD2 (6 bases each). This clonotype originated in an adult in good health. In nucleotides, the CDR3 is TGTGCCAGCAGCCAAAGGGGGGCTCAAGAGCAGTACTTC. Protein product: CASSQRGAQEQYF.